Each of the 3 T cell receptor beta chains below was sequenced from the same sample in a study of blood T cell repertoires in COVID-19. Data came from immunoSEQ multiplex PCR; TCRdb stores just in-frame clones and leaves some out. The sample includes hundreds of thousands of clones, about 89% of them seen just once. Source material: peripheral blood. Receptors were obtained from a woman between 35 and 50 years old who had recovered from COVID-19.

The chain employs TRBV9 and TRBJ2-2, with D uncertain. V dropped 3 bases and J dropped 6 bases, with 9 bases sitting between them. Germline V gene data show CDR1 as SGDLS and CDR2 as YYNGEE. The CDR3 runs 13 residues. The CDR3 here is CASSALFPGELFF. The CDR3 nucleotides read TGTGCCAGCAGCGCATTGTTCCCCGGGGAGCTGTTTTTT.

This clone showed up just a few times. V and J are TRBV9 and TRBJ2-7; D may be TRBD1 (6 bases). The CDR3 runs 14 residues. CDR1 is SGDLS and CDR2 is YYNGEE in the germline V gene. V lost 4 bases and J 5 bases, leaving 16 bases between the germline ends. The CDR3, as DNA: TGTGCCAGCAGCCCCCGACAGGTAGGGGACGAGCAGTACTTC. Protein product: CASSPRQVGDEQYF. Supplemented by reference TRBV9 and TRBJ2-7, the full variable domain reads DSGVTQTPKHLITATGQRVTLRCSPRSGDLSVYWYQQSLDQGLQFLIQYYNGEERAKGNILERFSAQQFPDLHSELNLSSLELGDSALYFCASSPRQVGDEQYFGPGTRLTVT.

This clone was seen just once. V gene TRBV7-2 combines with J gene TRBJ2-2; 9 bases line up with TRBD2. Germline V lookup: CDR1 SGHTA, CDR2 FQGNSA. J was trimmed by 4 bases and V by 3 bases; bases with no gene match: 6. CDR3 size: 16 residues. CDR3 in DNA: TGTGCCAGCAGCTTGGCGGGGGGGCAGGTCACCGGGGAGCTGTTTTTT. As protein: CASSLAGGQVTGELFF.